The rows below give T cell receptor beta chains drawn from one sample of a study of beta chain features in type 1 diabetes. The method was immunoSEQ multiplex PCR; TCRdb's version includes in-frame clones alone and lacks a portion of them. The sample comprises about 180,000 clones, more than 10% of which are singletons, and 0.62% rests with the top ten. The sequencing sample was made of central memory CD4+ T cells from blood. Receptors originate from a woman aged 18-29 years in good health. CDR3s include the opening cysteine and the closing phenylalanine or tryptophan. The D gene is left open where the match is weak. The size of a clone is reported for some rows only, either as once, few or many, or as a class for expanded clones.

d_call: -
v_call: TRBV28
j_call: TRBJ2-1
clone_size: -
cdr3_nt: TGTGCCAGCCCTCCCCCCTTGAGCTCCTACAATGAGCAGTTCTTC
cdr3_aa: CASPPPLSSYNEQFF

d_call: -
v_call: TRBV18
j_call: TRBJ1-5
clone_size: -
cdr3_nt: TGTGCCAGCTCACCCCTTGGGACACGGTTCAATCAGCCCCAGCATTTT
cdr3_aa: CASSPLGTRFNQPQHF

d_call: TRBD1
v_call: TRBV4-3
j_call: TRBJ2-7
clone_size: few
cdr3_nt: TGCGCCAGCAGCCAAGACAGGGGGCGCGAGCAGTACTTC
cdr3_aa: CASSQDRGREQYF

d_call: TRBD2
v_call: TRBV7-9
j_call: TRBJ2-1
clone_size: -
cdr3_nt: TGTGCCAGCAGCTTAACCGCGGGAGTGGCGTACAATGAGCAGTTCTTC
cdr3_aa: CASSLTAGVAYNEQFF

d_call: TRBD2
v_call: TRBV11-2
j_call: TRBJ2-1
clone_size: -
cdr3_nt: TGTGCCAGCAGCGCTATAGCGGGAGCCAATGAGCAGTTCTTC
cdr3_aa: CASSAIAGANEQFF

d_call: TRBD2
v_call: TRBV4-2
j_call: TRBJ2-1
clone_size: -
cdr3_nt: TGTGCCAGCAGCCAAGATCTAGCGGGAGGGAGAGAGCAGTTCTTC
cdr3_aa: CASSQDLAGGREQFF

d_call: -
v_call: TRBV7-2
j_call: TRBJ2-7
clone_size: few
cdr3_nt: TGTGCCAGCAGCCCCGGAGCGATTACCTACGAGCAGTACTTC
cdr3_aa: CASSPGAITYEQYF

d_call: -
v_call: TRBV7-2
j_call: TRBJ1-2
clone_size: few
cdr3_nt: TGTGCCAGCAGCTTAGGATTTTCGACAGGAGTAAATGGCTACACCTTC
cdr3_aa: CASSLGFSTGVNGYTF

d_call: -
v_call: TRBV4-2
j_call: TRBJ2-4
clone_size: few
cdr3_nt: TGTGCCAGCAGCCAAGGGAGGGAAAACATTCAGTACTTC
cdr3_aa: CASSQGRENIQYF

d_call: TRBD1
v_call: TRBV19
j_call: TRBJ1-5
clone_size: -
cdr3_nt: TGTGCCAGTAGTCGGGACAGCTTCAATCAGCCCCAGCATTTT
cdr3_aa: CASSRDSFNQPQHF

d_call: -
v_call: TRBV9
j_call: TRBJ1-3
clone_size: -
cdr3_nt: TGTGCCAGCAGCCCCGGTTCAGGAAACACCATATATTTT
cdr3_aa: CASSPGSGNTIYF

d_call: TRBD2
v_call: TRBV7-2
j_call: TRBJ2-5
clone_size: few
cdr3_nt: TGTGCCAGCAGCCCGGGACTAGCCAAAGAGACCCAGTACTTC
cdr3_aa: CASSPGLAKETQYF

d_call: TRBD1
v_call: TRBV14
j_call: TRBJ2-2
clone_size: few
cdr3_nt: TGTGCCACCAGACAGGGGACAACGATCGGGGAGCTGTTTTTT
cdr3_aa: CATRQGTTIGELFF

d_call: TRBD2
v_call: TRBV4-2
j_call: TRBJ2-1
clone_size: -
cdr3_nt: TGTGCCAGCAGCCAAGAATTAATAGCGGGAGAGAATGAGCAGTTCTTC
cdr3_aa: CASSQELIAGENEQFF

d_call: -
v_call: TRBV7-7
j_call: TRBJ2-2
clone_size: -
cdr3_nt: TGTGCTAGCAGCCCGTACAACGGGGAGCTGTTTTTT
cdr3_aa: CASSPYNGELFF

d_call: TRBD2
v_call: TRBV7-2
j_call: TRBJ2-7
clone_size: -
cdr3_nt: TGTGCCAGCAGCTTTGCGGGAGTTGGGGGTTACGAGCAGTACTTC
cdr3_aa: CASSFAGVGGYEQYF

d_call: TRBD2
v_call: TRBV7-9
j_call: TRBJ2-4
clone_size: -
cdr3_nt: TGTGCCAGCAGCTTTGGCGGGAGGGCAGACATTCAGTACTTC
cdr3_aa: CASSFGGRADIQYF

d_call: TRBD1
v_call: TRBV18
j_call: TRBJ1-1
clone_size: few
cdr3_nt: TGTGCCAGCTCAACCCGGGACAGGGACTACACTGAAGCTTTCTTT
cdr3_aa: CASSTRDRDYTEAFF

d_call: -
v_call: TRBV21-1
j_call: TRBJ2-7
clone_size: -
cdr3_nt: TGTGCCAGCAGCCAAGGGGGCGGGAGTTCCGACGAGCAGTACTTC
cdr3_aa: CASSQGGGSSDEQYF

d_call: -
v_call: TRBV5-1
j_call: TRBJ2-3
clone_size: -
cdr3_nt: TGCGCCAGCAGCTTGGCCACGAGCGGAACAAGCACAGATACGCAGTATTTT
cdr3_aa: CASSLATSGTSTDTQYF

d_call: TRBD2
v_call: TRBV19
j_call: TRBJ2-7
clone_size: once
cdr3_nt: TGTGCCAGTAGTGTTTTTGAAAGACTAGCGGGATGGTACGAGCAGTACTTC
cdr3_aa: CASSVFERLAGWYEQYF

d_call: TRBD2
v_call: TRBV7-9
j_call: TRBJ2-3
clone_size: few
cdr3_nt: TGTGCCAGCAGCGAGCGGGAGTTCAAAGATACGCAGTATTTT
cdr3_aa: CASSEREFKDTQYF

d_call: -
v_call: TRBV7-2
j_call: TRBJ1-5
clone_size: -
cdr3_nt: TGTGCCAGCAGCCCGGACTCCAATCAGCCCCAGCATTTT
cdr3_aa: CASSPDSNQPQHF

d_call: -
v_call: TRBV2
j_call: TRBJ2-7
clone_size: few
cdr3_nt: TGTGCCAGCAGTGGCAGCGTAGCCTACGAGCAGTACTTC
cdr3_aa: CASSGSVAYEQYF

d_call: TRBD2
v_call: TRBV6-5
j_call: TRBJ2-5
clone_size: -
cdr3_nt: TGTGCCAGCAGTTTTAAGCGGGAGGGGGTGGGGACCCAGTACTTC
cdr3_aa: CASSFKREGVGTQYF

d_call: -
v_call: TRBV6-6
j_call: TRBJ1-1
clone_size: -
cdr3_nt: TGTGCCAGCGGGGCTAGCACTGAAGCTTTCTTT
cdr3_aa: CASGASTEAFF

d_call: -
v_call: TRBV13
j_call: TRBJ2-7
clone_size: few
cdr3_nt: TGTGCCAGCAGCACCCTGGGGAGAATCGACGAGCAGTACTTC
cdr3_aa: CASSTLGRIDEQYF

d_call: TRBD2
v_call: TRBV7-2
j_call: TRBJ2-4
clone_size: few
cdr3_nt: TGTGCCAGCAGCCTGGGACTAGCGGCAGTGCAGGTCATTCAGTACTTC
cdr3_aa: CASSLGLAAVQVIQYF

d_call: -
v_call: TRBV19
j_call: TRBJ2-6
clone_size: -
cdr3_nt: TGTGCCAGTAGAAGCGACAGCTCTGGGGCCAACGTCCTGACTTTC
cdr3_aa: CASRSDSSGANVLTF

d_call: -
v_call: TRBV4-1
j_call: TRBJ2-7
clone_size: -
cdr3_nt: TGCGCCAGCAGCCGTCAAACCATAACCTACGAGCAGTACTTC
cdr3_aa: CASSRQTITYEQYF

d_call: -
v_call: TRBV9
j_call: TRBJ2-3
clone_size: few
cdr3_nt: TGTGCCAGCAGCGTATGGAGCGGGAGCACAGATACGCAGTATTTT
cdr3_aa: CASSVWSGSTDTQYF

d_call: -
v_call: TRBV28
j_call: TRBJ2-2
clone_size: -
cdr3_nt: TGTGCCAGCAGTTCGTCCACCGGGGAGCTGTTTTTT
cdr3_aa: CASSSSTGELFF

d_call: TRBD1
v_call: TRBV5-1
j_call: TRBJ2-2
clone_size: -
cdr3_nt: TGCGCCAGCCGCTCGGGACAGACCACCGGGGAGCTGTTTTTT
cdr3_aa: CASRSGQTTGELFF

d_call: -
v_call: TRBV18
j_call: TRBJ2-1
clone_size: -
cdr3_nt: TGTGCCAGCTCAATACACCAATACAATGAGCAGTTCTTC
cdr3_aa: CASSIHQYNEQFF

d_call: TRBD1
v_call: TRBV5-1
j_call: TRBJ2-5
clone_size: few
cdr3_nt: TGCGCCAGCGGAATACAGGGGTACCAAGAGACCCAGTACTTC
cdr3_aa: CASGIQGYQETQYF

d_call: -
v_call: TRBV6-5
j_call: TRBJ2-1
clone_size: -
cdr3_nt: TGTGCCAGCAGTTACGCGGGATCCTACAATGAGCAGTTCTTC
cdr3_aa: CASSYAGSYNEQFF

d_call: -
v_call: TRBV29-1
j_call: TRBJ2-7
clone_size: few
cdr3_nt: TGCAGCGTTGTCGCAGATTCGTACGAGCAGTACTTC
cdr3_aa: CSVVADSYEQYF

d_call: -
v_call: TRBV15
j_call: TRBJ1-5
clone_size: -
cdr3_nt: TGTGCCACCAGCCGCCAAGGGGATAGCAATCAGCCCCAGCATTTT
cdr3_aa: CATSRQGDSNQPQHF

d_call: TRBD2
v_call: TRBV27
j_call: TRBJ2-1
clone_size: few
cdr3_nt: TGTGCCAGCAGTTTGTGGCTAGCGGCCTACAATGAGCAGTTCTTC
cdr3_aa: CASSLWLAAYNEQFF

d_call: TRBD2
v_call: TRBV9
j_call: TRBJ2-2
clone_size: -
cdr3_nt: TGTGCCAGCAGCGTAGGGATAAGCGGGAGGGCAGGCGGGGAGCTGTTTTTT
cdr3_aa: CASSVGISGRAGGELFF

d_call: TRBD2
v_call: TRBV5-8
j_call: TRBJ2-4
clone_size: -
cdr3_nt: TGTGCCAGCAGCTCCGGGACTAGCGGGATTCTAGCCAAAAACATTCAGTACTTC
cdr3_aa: CASSSGTSGILAKNIQYF

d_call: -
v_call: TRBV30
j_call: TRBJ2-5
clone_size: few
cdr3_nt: TGTGCCTGGAGTGTACCAGGGCTCGAGGAGACCCAGTACTTC
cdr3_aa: CAWSVPGLEETQYF

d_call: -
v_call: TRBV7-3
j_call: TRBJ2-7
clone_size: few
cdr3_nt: TGTGCCAGCAGCTTATCAGGACAGACCGGCGAGCAGTACTTC
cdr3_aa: CASSLSGQTGEQYF

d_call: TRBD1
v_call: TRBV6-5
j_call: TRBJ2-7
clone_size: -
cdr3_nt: TGTGCCAGCATCCGGACAGGGGGCGCGTACGAGCAGTACTTC
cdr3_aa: CASIRTGGAYEQYF

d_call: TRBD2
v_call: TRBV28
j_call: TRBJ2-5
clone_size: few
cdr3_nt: TGTGCCAGCAGAGACAGCGGGAGCAGGTTAGAGACCCAGTACTTC
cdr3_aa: CASRDSGSRLETQYF

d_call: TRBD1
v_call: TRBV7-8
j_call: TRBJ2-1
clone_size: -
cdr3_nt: TGTGCCAGCAGCTCGCTGGGACAGGGGACCTACAATGAGCAGTTCTTC
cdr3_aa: CASSSLGQGTYNEQFF

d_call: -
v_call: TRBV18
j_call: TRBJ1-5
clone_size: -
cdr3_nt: TGTGCCAGCTCCCTAGACAGTGGAAATCAGCCCCAGCATTTT
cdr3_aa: CASSLDSGNQPQHF

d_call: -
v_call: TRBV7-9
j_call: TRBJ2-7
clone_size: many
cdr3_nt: TGTGCCAGCAGCTTAGGACCGAAGAGGTACGAGCAGTACTTC
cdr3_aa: CASSLGPKRYEQYF

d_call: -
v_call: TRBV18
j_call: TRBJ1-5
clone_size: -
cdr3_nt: TGTGCCAGCTCATTGAGCGGGGCGCGGAATCAGCCCCAGCATTTT
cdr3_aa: CASSLSGARNQPQHF

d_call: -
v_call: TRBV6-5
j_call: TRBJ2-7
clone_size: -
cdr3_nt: TGTGCCGCCGATCGGGGCTACGAGCAGTACTTC
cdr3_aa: CAADRGYEQYF

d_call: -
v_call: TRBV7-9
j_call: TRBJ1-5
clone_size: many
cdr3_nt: TGTGCCAGCAGCCTAGGCAGTTATCAGCCCCAGCATTTT
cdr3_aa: CASSLGSYQPQHF

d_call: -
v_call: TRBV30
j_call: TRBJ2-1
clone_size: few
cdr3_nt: TGTGCCTGGAGTGTACTTGGCGGTTTTTACAATGAGCAGTTCTTC
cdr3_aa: CAWSVLGGFYNEQFF